The T cell receptor beta chain under discussion was sequenced for a study of cytomegalovirus exposure and HLA in healthy donors. Healthy people donating bone marrow made up the donors. Primers: 60 Vbeta forward and 13 Jbeta reverse. Authors' processing steps: Unique TCR beta chains totaled some 78 million in a later count, with about 11 million of them shared. Profiled with immunoSEQ multiplex PCR; TCRdb holds only in-frame clones, not every one. The V and J calls and clone size are taken from that table; D and trimming were inferred from the DNA. Here the sample spans about 140,000 clones, over 70% being singletons. A word on this clone: What it binds is not known.

Study-wide results and caveats: Immune exposure information available was restricted to CMV serostatus. The study listed some 160 cytomegalovirus-associated TCR beta chains.

The CDR3 contains 15 residues. The germline CDR1 and CDR2 sequences are SEHNR and FQNEAQ (reference sequence). The ends were cut back, 5 bases at V and 2 bases at J, with 15 bases in the middle. The TCR comes from a man younger than 45 in good health and CMV-seronegative. The sample comprised PBMCs. The rearrangement uses TRBV7-9 and TRBJ1-2; D not certain. In nucleotides, the CDR3 is TGTGCCAGCAGCCCGGACCGGACGGGGAACTATGGCTACACCTTC. This codes for CASSPDRTGNYGYTF.